A single sample is the source of the 13 T cell receptor beta chains below, sequenced in a study of regulatory T cells in long-lasting Graves disease. TCR beta libraries were built with iRepertoire HTBI primers and Arm-PCR of CDR3 regions. TCRdb re-derived calls from the multiplex PCR reads in MiXCR, one entry per CDR3 protein. The data contain around 470,000 distinct CDR3 sequences, approximately 15% of them seen just once; the ten biggest clones take up approximately 17%. Regarding time point: newly diagnosed GD, antithyroid drugs for less than 3 months. The TCR library was made from RNA that had been extracted from PBMCs in TRIzol. The data were also submitted as part of a second study, on T cells in Graves' hyperthyroidism and ophthalmopathy.

The input for sequencing was peripheral blood mononuclear cells (PBMCs), taken at new diagnosis, from a patient treated with antithyroid drugs. These receptor sequences come from a woman aged 45-65 years with Graves disease.

In its sample, this clonotype was seen many times. J is TRBJ2-5 and V is TRBV12-3 or TRBV12-4; maybe TRBD1 (5 bases). This CDR3 is built from 13 residues. The V end was cut by 6 bases, the J end by 1 base, with 9 bases between. As DNA, the CDR3 is TGTGCCAGCAGACTGGACATCCAAGAGACCCAGTACTTC. As protein: CASRLDIQETQYF.

This clonotype was observed many times. The chain has TRBV3-1 and TRBJ1-2; D possibly corresponds to TRBD1 (6 bases). The CDR3 has 15 residues. V dropped 3 bases and J dropped 0 bases, with 11 bases sitting between them. CDR1 is LGHDT, CDR2 YNNKEL, per germline (reference sequence). This chain's CDR3 is CASSHPDRSNYGYTF. The CDR3 bases are TGTGCCAGCAGCCACCCGGACAGATCTAACTATGGCTACACCTTC.

This chain connects TRBV6-2 or TRBV6-3 to TRBJ1-5, with D unclear. V lost 2 bases, J lost 9 bases, and 11 bases lay in between. This CDR3 contains 13 residues. Germline CDR1 is MNHEY and CDR2 is SVGEGT. As DNA, the CDR3 is TGTGCCAGCAGTTACGACTACAGTGGGCCCCAGCATTTT. It codes for CASSYDYSGPQHF.

This clonotype appeared a few times. The chain uses TRBV3-1 and TRBJ2-7; 8 positions match TRBD2. The CDR3 spans 15 residues. Germline V gives CDR1 LGHDT, CDR2 YNNKEL (reference sequence). The trim removed 2 bases at V and 3 bases at J, leaving 6 bases unmatched. In nucleotides, the CDR3 is TGTGCCAGCAGCCAACAACTAGCGGAAAACTACGAGCAGTACTTC. This codes for CASSQQLAENYEQYF.

This clonotype was counted a few times. The chain has TRBV4-1 and TRBJ2-7, with D perhaps matching TRBD1 (5 bases). This CDR3 is 16 amino acids long. In germline, CDR1 is MGHRA, CDR2 YSYEKL. V lost 1 base and J 2 bases, leaving 15 bases between the germline ends. The CDR3 DNA sequence: TGCGCCAGCAGCCAAGCTGTAATAGGGGAAACCTACGAGCAGTACTTC. Residues: CASSQAVIGETYEQYF.

This clonotype was seen ten or more times. This chain uses TRBV18 with TRBJ2-7, with D perhaps matching TRBD1 or TRBD2 (5 bases each). Germline CDR1 KGHSH, CDR2 LQKENI. The CDR3 covers 13 residues. V lost 0 bases, J lost 3 bases, and 6 bases lay in between. The DNA of the CDR3 is TGTGCCAGCTCACCACCGGGGGACTACGAGCAGTACTTC. It translates to CASSPPGDYEQYF.

This clonotype has a count of ten or more. The gene calls are TRBV5-1 and TRBJ2-1; 7 bases line up with TRBD1. V shed 5 bases and J 5 bases; nucleotides not matched to a gene: 10. This CDR3 region has 15 residues. Germline lookup yields CDR1 SGHRS and CDR2 YFSETQ. Here the CDR3 reads CASSFFSGTDNEQFF. The CDR3 coding sequence is TGCGCCAGCAGTTTTTTTTCCGGGACAGACAATGAGCAGTTCTTC.

This clonotype has ten or more counts. The chain employs TRBV20-1 and TRBJ2-7; D is ambiguous. This CDR3 is 12 amino acids long. V was trimmed by 3 bases and J by 3 bases, leaving 9 bases between them. Germline V gene sequence: CDR1 DFQATT, CDR2 SNEGSKA (reference sequence). The CDR3 reads CSASKGGYEQYF. The CDR3 coding sequence is TGCAGTGCTAGTAAGGGTGGCTACGAGCAGTACTTC.

The chain joins TRBV7-9 to TRBJ2-5; D remains ambiguous. V was clipped by 2 bases and J by 5 bases, with 12 bases between them. This CDR3 has 14 amino acids. CDR1 and CDR2 from the germline V gene are SEHNR and FQNEAQ (reference sequence). The CDR3 DNA is TGTGCCAGCAGCTTAATGTCGGGTATCGAGACCCAGTACTTC. Protein sequence: CASSLMSGIETQYF. Supplemented by reference TRBV7-9 and TRBJ2-5, the full variable domain reads DTGVSQNPRHKITKRGQNVTFRCDPISEHNRLYWYRQTLGQGPEFLTYFQNEAQLEKSRLLSDRFSAERPKGSFSTLEIQRTEQGDSAMYLCASSLMSGIETQYFGPGTRLLVL.

This clonotype was seen a few times. The V call is TRBV30, the J call TRBJ2-7, with TRBD2 matching over 13 bases. This CDR3 is 13 amino acids long. Germline V gene data show CDR1 as GTSNPN and CDR2 as SVGIG (reference sequence). V was pared by 1 base and J by 7 bases, with 1 base of the junction left unmatched. This CDR3 reads CAWSEGLAGEQYF. CDR3 nucleotide sequence: TGTGCCTGGAGTGAGGGACTAGCGGGGGAGCAGTACTTC.

Regarding this clonotype: One base away lies a much larger clone, so this may be a sequencing read error. The rearrangement joins TRBV28 to TRBJ1-4; the match to TRBD1 covers 8 bases. Per the germline V gene, CDR1 is MDHEN and CDR2 is SYDVKM. The CDR3 consists of 15 residues. CDR3 sequence: CASSPYRQGNGKLFF. CDR3 coding DNA: TGTGCCAGCAGCCCATACCGACAGGGGAATGGAAAACTGTTTTTT.

J is TRBJ2-1 and V is TRBV20-1; D is ambiguous. The CDR3 is made up of 17 amino acids. Germline assignment: CDR1 DFQATT and CDR2 SNEGSKA (reference sequence). The ends were cut back, 1 base at V and 4 bases at J, with 20 bases in the middle. The CDR3 is CSARGPSARSLYNEQFF. CDR3 sequence (DNA): TGCAGTGCTAGAGGTCCCTCCGCGCGTTCCCTTTACAATGAGCAGTTCTTC.

The chain joins TRBV20-1 to TRBJ2-1, with D possibly TRBD2 on 5 matching bases. Trimming left V 6 bases short and J 0 bases short, with 15 bases between. The germline V gene has CDR1 DFQATT and CDR2 SNEGSKA (reference sequence). CDR3 length equals 15 residues. This chain's CDR3 is CSAPRAESSYNEQFF. The CDR3, as DNA: TGCAGTGCCCCCAGAGCGGAGAGCTCCTACAATGAGCAGTTCTTC.